This TCR beta chain was documented in a study of breast tumors, draining lymph nodes, adjacent tissues. In this sample, this clonotype turned up many times. Its antigen is as yet unknown. Axillary draining lymph nodes of breast cancer patients supplied the node samples. Study outcomes and limitations: Compared with basal-like, luminal-like tumors shared significantly more repertoire with nontumor tissue.

TCRdb independently ran MiXCR on the multiplex PCR reads; one entry per CDR3 protein. The sample has about 270,000 distinct CDR3 sequences, over 25% seen once. Germline lookup yields CDR1 MDHEN and CDR2 SYDVKM. Trimming took 3 bases from V and 0 from J, leaving 6 bases between them. The CDR3 spans 15 residues. The TCR comes from a female donor with breast cancer. Some clones in this sample may be carry-over from other donors' samples. Sequences were obtained from axillary lymph node tissue. J is TRBJ1-6 and V is TRBV28; unclear D gene. The CDR3 spells CASSFSGSYNSPLHF. As DNA, the CDR3 is TGTGCCAGCAGTTTTTCGGGCTCCTATAATTCACCCCTCCACTTT.